These 21 T cell receptor beta chains were all obtained from the same sample, sequenced in a study of cytomegalovirus exposure and HLA in healthy donors. PCR employed 60 Vbeta and 13 Jbeta primers. Sequenced by immunoSEQ multiplex PCR; TCRdb stores in-frame clones only, minus some. Here the sample spans 200,000 to 250,000 clones, under 70% being singletons. The specimen was PBMCs. The receptor set was obtained from a man aged 35 to 55 in good health and CMV-seropositive.

The chain links TRBV5-6 to TRBJ2-3, with TRBD2 as a possible D gene (7 bases). This CDR3 comprises 14 residues. V lost 7 bases and J lost 5, with 17 bases in between. Germline values: CDR1 SGHDT, CDR2 YYEEEE. CDR3 in DNA: TGTGCCAGCGTAAAGGGGGGGCCTGTAGATACGCAGTATTTT. Translation: CASVKGGPVDTQYF.

The V call is TRBV6-5, the J call TRBJ2-7; a weak D match, TRBD1 (6 bases). The CDR3 runs 13 residues. Trimming took 0 bases from V and 6 from J, leaving 9 bases between them. The germline V gene has CDR1 MNHEY and CDR2 SVGAGI. The CDR3 DNA sequence: TGTGCCAGCAGTTACTCGCCAGGGGCCGAGCAGTACTTC. This gives the protein CASSYSPGAEQYF.

The chain recombines TRBV21-1 with TRBJ2-5; TRBD2 is the table's D call and was not checked against the DNA. TRBV21-1 is assigned pseudogene status. The CDR3 is made up of 15 amino acids. The CDR3 region is CASSKELAPQETQYF. CDR3 coding DNA: TGTGCCAGCAGCAAAGAGCTAGCACCTCAAGAGACCCAGTACTTC.

A word on this clone: Germline and junction disagree at one end, which may indicate a read error. DNA for the CDR3: TGCGCCAGCAGCTTATATCGGGGGAGCTCCTACGAGCAGTGCTTC. This gives the protein CASSLYRGSSYEQCF. The J gene is TRBJ2-7, the V gene TRBV5-1; D might be TRBD2 (6 bases). This CDR3 is built from 15 residues. From germline, CDR1 is SGHRS and CDR2 YFSETQ.

The sample holds a few counts of this clone. The genes are TRBV5-1 and TRBJ1-2; D perhaps matches TRBD1 (5 bases). V was shortened by 3 bases and J by 7 bases, with 13 bases between the two germline ends. This CDR3 is built from 13 residues. Germline V lookup: CDR1 SGHRS, CDR2 YFSETQ. CDR3 loop: CASSSEGAGGYTF. For the CDR3, the DNA is TGCGCCAGCAGCTCGGAAGGGGCTGGTGGCTACACCTTC. The full variable domain, with the rest looked up from reference TRBV5-1 and TRBJ1-2, is KAGVTQTPRYLIKTRGQQVTLSCSPISGHRSVSWYQQTPGQGLQFLFEYFSETQRNKGNFPGRFSGRQFSNSRSEMNVSTLELGDSALYLCASSSEGAGGYTFGSGTRLTVV.

This sequence joins TRBV19 and TRBJ1-5; perhaps TRBD1 as D (5 bases). The ends were cut back, 8 bases at V and 0 bases at J, with 8 bases in the middle. This CDR3 has 13 amino acids. The germline CDR1 and CDR2 sequences are LNHDA and SQIVND (reference sequence). CDR3 region: CASSTGSNQPQHF. Here the CDR3 DNA reads TGTGCCAGTTCCACAGGTAGCAATCAGCCCCAGCATTTT.

Here the CDR3 reads CVTRGQGVEKLFF. Here the CDR3 DNA reads TGTGTCACTCGGGGACAGGGGGTTGAAAAACTGTTTTTT. The chain links TRBV28 to TRBJ1-4; TRBD1 matches at 11 bases. Germline V CDR1 and CDR2: MDHEN, SYDVKM. This CDR3 contains 13 residues. The entire variable domain, with the rest obtained from reference TRBV28 and TRBJ1-4, is as follows: DVKVTQSSRYLVKRTGEKVFLECVQDMDHENMFWYRQDPGLGLRLIYFSYDVKMKEKGDIPEGYSVSREKKERFSLILESASTNQTSMYLCVTRGQGVEKLFFGSGTQLSVL.

The chain employs TRBV2 and TRBJ1-2; 8 nucleotides line up with TRBD1. The CDR3 totals 13 residues. CDR1 is SNHLY, CDR2 FYNNEI, per germline. The CDR3 region is CGSQGATGEGYTF. CDR3 DNA: TGTGGATCCCAGGGGGCGACAGGGGAAGGCTACACCTTC.

This clone was found a few times. The chain couples TRBV29-1 to TRBJ2-1; TRBD1 matches at 10 bases. After removal of 2 bases from V and 7 bases from J, the junction contained 8 bases not matched to a gene. The length of the CDR3 is 15 residues. Germline V lookup: CDR1 SQVTM, CDR2 ANQGSEA. The CDR3 sequence: CSVESPDRGRNEQFF. CDR3 nucleotide sequence: TGCAGCGTTGAATCCCCTGACAGGGGGCGAAATGAGCAGTTCTTC.

A word on this clone: The same CDR3 is also encoded by other DNA sequences in this sample. The V and J genes are TRBV6-5 and TRBJ1-2; 9 bases are a match to TRBD1. The V gene's germline CDR1 is MNHEY and CDR2 SVGAGI. The CDR3 covers 13 residues. J was trimmed by 8 bases and V by 0 bases; bases with no gene match: 1. Here the CDR3 DNA reads TGTGCCAGCAGTTACTCGACAGGGGGGGGCTACACCTTC. It yields the protein CASSYSTGGGYTF.

This clone occurred once. Other DNA sequences within the sample encode an identical CDR3. CDR3 sequence (DNA): TGTGCCAGCAGCTTGTCAGGGGGGACCATATATTTT. Protein: CASSLSGGTIYF. The rearrangement joins TRBV11-2 to TRBJ1-3; 7 positions agree with TRBD1. The V and J ends lost 3 bases and 10 bases, in that order; junction bases with no gene match: 3. The germline V gene has CDR1 SGHAT and CDR2 FQNNGV. This CDR3 region has 12 residues.

This rearrangement joins TRBV7-2 to TRBJ1-5; unclear D gene. This CDR3 has 12 amino acids. The V gene lost 1 base and the J gene lost 6 bases, with 4 bases spanning the gap. CDR1 and CDR2 (germline): SGHTA, FQGNSA. CDR3 sequence (DNA): TGTGCCAGCAGCTTAGACGGTCAGCCCCAGCATTTT. The encoded protein is CASSLDGQPQHF.

The chain combines TRBV18 with TRBJ2-3; 10 bases map to TRBD1. The CDR3 consists of 15 residues. V was clipped by 3 bases and J by 1 base; unmatched bases: 1. Germline CDR1 is KGHSH and CDR2 is LQKENI. The CDR3 protein is CASSPTGGGTDTQYF. The DNA for the CDR3 is TGTGCCAGCTCACCGACAGGGGGCGGCACAGATACGCAGTATTTT.

This clone came up once. The chain has TRBV4-2 and TRBJ2-5, with 8 bases aligning to TRBD1. V was clipped by 7 bases and J by 11 bases; unmatched bases: 6. Germline assignment: CDR1 LGHNA and CDR2 YNFKEQ. This CDR3 has 11 amino acids. CDR3 bases: TGTGCCAGCATCCACAGGGGGGTGCAGTACTTC. It yields the protein CASIHRGVQYF.

This clone came up a few times. The V call is TRBV4-1, the J call TRBJ2-1, with 10 nucleotides matching TRBD2. The CDR3 runs 14 residues. In germline, CDR1 is MGHRA, CDR2 YSYEKL. The trim removed 6 bases at V and 5 bases at J, leaving 4 bases unmatched. This chain's CDR3 is CASRERGGHNEQFF. The CDR3 nucleotides are TGCGCCAGCAGGGAGCGGGGGGGCCACAATGAGCAGTTCTTC.

This CDR3 is CASSPGMVTNYGYTF. DNA for the CDR3: TGTGCCAGCAGCCCCGGGATGGTAACTAACTATGGCTACACCTTC. V and J are TRBV7-9 and TRBJ1-2; D gene uncertain. CDR3 size: 15 residues. V was trimmed by 5 bases and J by 0 bases, leaving 13 bases between them. From germline, CDR1 is SEHNR and CDR2 FQNEAQ (reference sequence). Filled out from reference TRBV7-9 and TRBJ1-2, the complete variable domain reads DTGVSQNPRHKITKRGQNVTFRCDPISEHNRLYWYRQTLGQGPEFLTYFQNEAQLEKSRLLSDRFSAERPKGSFSTLEIQRTEQGDSAMYLCASSPGMVTNYGYTFGSGTRLTVV.

The J gene is TRBJ2-1, the V gene TRBV7-2, with D maybe TRBD1 (5 bases). Trimming pared 8 bases from V and 13 bases from J, leaving 27 bases between. In germline, CDR1 is SGHTA, CDR2 FQGNSA. The CDR3 sequence is 15 residues long. This CDR3 is CASGRVGGAPIAQFF. The CDR3 nucleotides are TGTGCCAGCGGCAGAGTCGGTGGGGCACCAATAGCCCAGTTCTTC. Variable domain in full (rest from reference TRBV7-2 and TRBJ2-1): GAGVSQSPSNKVTEKGKDVELRCDPISGHTALYWYRQSLGQGLEFLIYFQGNSAPDKSGLPSDRFSAERTGGSVSTLTIQRTQQEDSAVYLCASGRVGGAPIAQFFGPGTRLTVL.

This chain connects TRBV5-1 to TRBJ2-1, with 7 bases lining up with TRBD2. The CDR3 runs to 15 residues. Germline CDR1 SGHRS, CDR2 YFSETQ. V gave up 0 bases and J gave up 6 bases; unmatched junction bases: 6. The CDR3 DNA is TGCGCCAGCAGCTTGGCGGGGGAGGGATTCAATGAGCAGTTCTTC. It translates to CASSLAGEGFNEQFF.

The chain combines TRBV7-2 with TRBJ2-7; D ambiguous. The germline V gene encodes CDR1 SGHTA and CDR2 FQGNSA. V was clipped by 4 bases and J by 3 bases, with 7 bases between them. The CDR3 is 12 amino acids. The CDR3 region is CASSSQRYEQYF. Written as DNA, the CDR3 is TGTGCCAGCAGCTCGCAGCGCTACGAGCAGTACTTC. Complete variable domain (other parts from reference TRBV7-2 and TRBJ2-7): GAGVSQSPSNKVTEKGKDVELRCDPISGHTALYWYRQSLGQGLEFLIYFQGNSAPDKSGLPSDRFSAERTGGSVSTLTIQRTQQEDSAVYLCASSSQRYEQYFGPGTRLTVT.

The genes are TRBV11-2 and TRBJ2-5; 9 bases match TRBD2. The CDR3 runs 15 residues. The V gene's germline CDR1 is SGHAT and CDR2 FQNNGV. Losses at the gene ends were 5 bases for V and 9 bases for J; bases not matched to a gene: 13. The CDR3 loop reads CASSHGRGGGGAQYF. Written as DNA, the CDR3 is TGTGCCAGCAGCCATGGGCGGGGGGGCGGTGGGGCCCAGTACTTC. The whole variable domain, remainder taken from reference TRBV11-2 and TRBJ2-5, is EAGVAQSPRYKIIEKRQSVAFWCNPISGHATLYWYQQILGQGPKLLIQFQNNGVVDDSQLPKDRFSAERLKGVDSTLKIQPAKLEDSAVYLCASSHGRGGGGAQYFGPGTRLLVL.

This clone was observed a handful of times. One end of the junction fails to match germline, which may point to a read error. The rearrangement links TRBV12-5 to TRBJ2-3, with 7 bases lining up with TRBD1. Germline V gene data show CDR1 as LGHNT and CDR2 as FRNRAP. This CDR3 has 12 amino acids. Here the CDR3 reads CASGPSTGIMDF. In nucleotides, the CDR3 is TGTGCTAGTGGTCCCTCGACAGGGATCATGGATTTT. The full variable domain, rest sourced from reference TRBV12-5 and TRBJ2-3, is DARVTQTPRHKVTEMGQEVTMRCQPILGHNTVFWYRQTMMQGLELLAYFRNRAPLDDSGMPKDRFSAEMPDATLATLKIQPSEPRDSAVYFCASGPSTGIMDFGPGTRLTVL.